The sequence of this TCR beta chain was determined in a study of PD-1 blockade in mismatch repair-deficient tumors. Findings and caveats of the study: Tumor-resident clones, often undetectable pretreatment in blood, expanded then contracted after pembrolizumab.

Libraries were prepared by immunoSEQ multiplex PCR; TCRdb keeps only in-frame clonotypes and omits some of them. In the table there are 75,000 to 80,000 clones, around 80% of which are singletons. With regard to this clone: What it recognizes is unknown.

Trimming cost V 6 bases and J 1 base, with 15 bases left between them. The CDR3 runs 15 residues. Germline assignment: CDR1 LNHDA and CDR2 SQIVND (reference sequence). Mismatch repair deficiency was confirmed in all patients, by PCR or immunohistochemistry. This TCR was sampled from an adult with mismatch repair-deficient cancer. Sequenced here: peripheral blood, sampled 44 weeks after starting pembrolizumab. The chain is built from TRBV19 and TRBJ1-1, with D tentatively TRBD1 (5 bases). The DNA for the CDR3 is TGTGCCAGTAGGGACGGGGGAGCTCCGAACACTGAAGCTTTCTTT. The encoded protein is CASRDGGAPNTEAFF.